The 7 T cell receptor beta chains in this list originate from one sample, sequenced in a study of T cell changes during pregnancy in multiple sclerosis. Sequencing was performed with immunoSEQ multiplex PCR; in TCRdb, only in-frame clones are kept and a portion is missing. The table shows 75,000 to 95,000 clones, with 85% to 95% occurring only once. The material was peripheral blood, obtained before pregnancy. The receptors shown here come from a female donor with multiple sclerosis, enrolled in a pregnancy study.

V is TRBV7-8 and J is TRBJ2-7; 9 positions match TRBD1. CDR1 is SGHVS, CDR2 FQNEAQ, per germline. The CDR3 runs 15 residues. V lost 3 bases to trimming and J lost 4 bases; unmatched junction nucleotides: 7. The CDR3 DNA reads as TGTGCCAGCAGCTTGGCGGGACAGGGAACATACGAGCAGTACTTC. Translating it yields CASSLAGQGTYEQYF. Together with reference TRBV7-8 and TRBJ2-7, the CDR3 gives the full variable domain: GAGVSQSPRYKVAKRGQDVALRCDPISGHVSLFWYQQALGQGPEFLTYFQNEAQLDKSGLPSDRFFAERPEGSVSTLKIQRTQQEDSAVYLCASSLAGQGTYEQYFGPGTRLTVT.

The rearrangement uses TRBV2 and TRBJ1-2; no firm D call. The length of the CDR3 is 13 residues. Trimming cost V 4 bases and J 6 bases, with 12 bases left between them. The germline V gene encodes CDR1 SNHLY and CDR2 FYNNEI. This CDR3 is CASSVLPSNGYTF. For the CDR3, the DNA is TGTGCCAGCAGTGTACTACCGAGCAATGGCTACACCTTC. Full variable domain (rest looked up from reference TRBV2 and TRBJ1-2): EPEVTQTPSHQVTQMGQEVILRCVPISNHLYFYWYRQILGQKVEFLVSFYNNEISEKSEIFDDQFSVERPDGSNFTLKIRSTKLEDSAMYFCASSVLPSNGYTFGSGTRLTVV.

The V gene is TRBV7-6, the J gene TRBJ2-6, with 7 bases that match TRBD2. The length of the CDR3 is 17 residues. The trim removed 5 bases at V and 0 bases at J, leaving 7 bases unmatched. Germline V gives CDR1 SGHVS, CDR2 FNYEAQ. In nucleotides, the CDR3 is TGTGCCAGCAGCCCGACGACGGGGGGCTCTGGGGCCAACGTCCTGACTTTC. As protein: CASSPTTGGSGANVLTF.

The V and J genes are TRBV5-4 and TRBJ1-1, with 8 positions matching TRBD1. From germline, CDR1 is SGHNT and CDR2 YYREEE (reference sequence). J was trimmed by 6 bases and V by 3 bases; bases with no gene match: 4. CDR3 length equals 13 residues. The CDR3 protein is CASSYDRGAEAFF. The CDR3 DNA reads TGTGCCAGCAGCTACGACAGGGGCGCTGAAGCTTTCTTT.

The CDR3 DNA reads as TGCGCCAGCAGCTTGAACCAGGGGTGGTCCTACGAGCAGTACTTC. The encoded protein is CASSLNQGWSYEQYF. The V and J genes are TRBV5-1 and TRBJ2-7; a possible D gene is TRBD1 (6 bases). The germline V gene encodes CDR1 SGHRS and CDR2 YFSETQ. The CDR3 consists of 15 residues. Deletions cut 1 base from V and 1 base from J, with 12 bases between.

The rearrangement links TRBV5-1 to TRBJ2-5, with 10 bases fitting TRBD1. V lost 0 bases to trimming and J lost 4 bases; unmatched junction nucleotides: 9. Per germline, CDR1 SGHRS and CDR2 YFSETQ. CDR3 length equals 17 residues. CDR3 nucleotides: TGCGCCAGCAGCTTGGCAGCAGGGACAGGGGTGGGAGAGACCCAGTACTTC. Protein sequence: CASSLAAGTGVGETQYF.

The rearrangement uses TRBV5-8 and TRBJ2-2; maybe TRBD2 (7 bases). The V gene lost 4 bases and the J gene lost 3 bases, with 13 bases spanning the gap. CDR1 and CDR2 (germline): SGHTS, YDEGEE. CDR3 length: 15 residues. The CDR3 loop is CASSNREGYTGELFF. DNA of the CDR3: TGTGCCAGCAGCAACAGGGAGGGATACACCGGGGAGCTGTTTTTT.